These 24 T cell receptor beta chains share one sample of origin, sequenced in a study of regulatory T cells in long-lasting Graves disease. Arm-PCR of CDR3 regions and iRepertoire HTBI primers were used to build TCR beta libraries. TCRdb re-called the multiplex PCR reads with MiXCR, one entry per CDR3 protein. The sample consists of hundreds of thousands of distinct CDR3 sequences, approximately 13% of them appearing once. As for time point: newly diagnosed GD, antithyroid drugs for less than 3 months. Preparation of the TCR library used RNA extracted from PBMCs. The sample also formed part of further work on T cells in Graves' hyperthyroidism and ophthalmopathy.

Sequenced here: peripheral blood mononuclear cells (PBMCs), sampled at new diagnosis, from a patient treated with antithyroid drugs. The receptors come from a man aged 25 to 40 with Graves disease.

This clonotype was detected once. The CDR3 here is CASSQDETVNEKLFF. The CDR3 region has the DNA TGCGCCAGCAGCCAAGATGAGACAGTTAATGAAAAACTGTTTTTT. The rearrangement links TRBV4-1 to TRBJ1-4; TRBD1 is a possible D gene (5 bases). Germline V lookup: CDR1 MGHRA, CDR2 YSYEKL. There are 15 residues in the CDR3. V was cut by 0 bases and J by 4 bases, with 9 bases left in between.

The rearrangement links TRBV7-9 to TRBJ2-5; possibly TRBD2 for D (6 bases). The CDR3 loop spans 14 amino acids. Germline values: CDR1 SEHNR, CDR2 FQNEAQ (reference sequence). With 6 bases removed from V and 1 base from J, the gap between germline ends came to 12 bases. The CDR3 here is CASRGRSSQETQYF. DNA for the CDR3: TGTGCCAGCAGGGGGAGGAGCAGCCAAGAGACCCAGTACTTC.

This clonotype was counted ten times or more. The chain is built from TRBV30 and TRBJ2-5; D ambiguous. V dropped 5 bases and J dropped 5 bases, with 15 bases sitting between them. The germline CDR1 and CDR2 sequences are GTSNPN and SVGIG (reference sequence). The CDR3 is 13 amino acids. This chain's CDR3 is CAWGQATWETQYF. For the CDR3, the DNA is TGTGCCTGGGGCCAGGCCACCTGGGAGACCCAGTACTTC. The full variable domain, completed using reference TRBV30 and TRBJ2-5, is SQTIHQWPATLVQPVGSPLSLECTVEGTSNPNLYWYRQAAGRGLQLLFYSVGIGQISSEVPQNLSASRPQDRQFILSSKKLLLSDSGFYLCAWGQATWETQYFGPGTRLLVL.

This clonotype was seen ten or more times. The chain is built from TRBV7-9 and TRBJ2-7; TRBD2 matches at 9 bases. Unmatched junction bases numbered 4, after V lost 1 base and J lost 6 bases. This CDR3 has 14 residues. Germline CDR1 and CDR2: SEHNR and FQNEAQ (reference sequence). CDR3 amino acids: CASSLVLAGSEQYF. The CDR3 bases are TGTGCCAGCAGCTTAGTTCTAGCGGGGAGCGAGCAGTACTTC.

This clonotype was seen a few times. V is TRBV6-1 and J is TRBJ2-1; TRBD2 matches 9 bases. J was trimmed by 1 base and V by 10 bases; bases with no gene match: 20. The CDR3 sequence is 19 residues long. From germline, CDR1 is MNHNS and CDR2 SASEGT. CDR3 nucleotides: TGTGCCACCATCGGAGTAGCGGGGGTCCAAAAAGTATCCTACAATGAGCAGTTCTTC. It is translated as CATIGVAGVQKVSYNEQFF.

This clonotype was picked up many times. In nucleotides, the CDR3 is TGCAGTGCTAGGGACAGGGAGATTACTGAAGCTTTCTTT. This sequence encodes CSARDREITEAFF. This sequence joins TRBV20-1 and TRBJ1-1, with 8 bases fitting TRBD1. The CDR3 length is 13 residues. Germline CDR1 DFQATT, CDR2 SNEGSKA (reference sequence). V lost 3 bases to trimming and J lost 5 bases; unmatched junction nucleotides: 5.

The chain has TRBV19 and TRBJ2-1, with D perhaps assigned TRBD1 or TRBD2 (5 bases each). This CDR3 has 18 amino acids. Trimming took off 5 bases at V and 2 bases at J, with 22 bases between the two ends. Germline V gene data show CDR1 as LNHDA and CDR2 as SQIVND (reference sequence). The CDR3 sequence is CASSLRWAGAGTYNEQFF. The CDR3 nucleotides read TGTGCCAGTAGTTTAAGATGGGCCGGGGCCGGCACCTACAATGAGCAGTTCTTC.

This clonotype was seen many times. The J gene is TRBJ2-4, the V gene TRBV3-1, with D unresolved. Per germline, CDR1 LGHDT and CDR2 YNNKEL (reference sequence). This CDR3 has 16 amino acids. V lost 1 base and J 0 bases, leaving 10 bases between the germline ends. The CDR3: CASSQASDLAKNIQYF. CDR3 bases: TGTGCCAGCAGCCAAGCGTCGGACCTAGCCAAAAACATTCAGTACTTC.

The chain recombines TRBV3-1 with TRBJ2-3, with 9 bases aligning to TRBD1. V lost 0 bases, J lost 3 bases, and 13 bases stayed unmatched. The CDR3 extends over 19 amino acids. Germline V gene data show CDR1 as LGHDT and CDR2 as YNNKEL (reference sequence). This CDR3 reads CASSQDINHRGRGTDTQYF. The DNA for the CDR3 is TGTGCCAGCAGCCAAGACATAAACCACAGGGGGCGGGGAACAGATACGCAGTATTTT.

This clonotype was counted at least ten times. The chain employs TRBV6-5 and TRBJ1-5; 7 bases are a match to TRBD1. This CDR3 spans 16 amino acids. Germline V gene sequence: CDR1 MNHEY, CDR2 SVGAGI. The J segment lost 4 bases and the V segment lost 2 bases, leaving 8 bases of the junction unmatched. The CDR3 sequence: CASSYRGQSGNQPQHF. Here the CDR3 DNA reads TGTGCCAGCAGTTACCGGGGACAGTCCGGTAATCAGCCCCAGCATTTT.

This clonotype was observed a few times. The V and J genes are TRBV19 and TRBJ2-1, with 7 bases lining up with TRBD2. V was pared by 1 base and J by 7 bases, with 16 bases of the junction left unmatched. Germline CDR1 LNHDA, CDR2 SQIVND (reference sequence). The CDR3 length is 18 residues. CDR3 in DNA: TGTGCCAGTAGTATAGCTGGAGGCGGGCGGGAGAATAGAAATGAGCAGTTCTTC. It encodes CASSIAGGGRENRNEQFF.

The chain uses TRBV6-2 or TRBV6-3 and TRBJ2-3; tentatively, D is TRBD2 (6 bases). Per germline, CDR1 MNHEY and CDR2 SVGEGT. The CDR3 sequence is 15 residues long. With 2 bases removed from V and 6 bases from J, the gap between germline ends came to 15 bases. CDR3 sequence: CASSYLATRGDTQYF. The DNA of the CDR3 is TGTGCCAGCAGTTACCTGGCTACTCGGGGGGATACGCAGTATTTT.

The rearrangement links TRBV20-1 to TRBJ2-2; 10 bases fit TRBD2. J lost 2 bases, V lost 5 bases, and 5 bases had no gene match. CDR3 length: 15 residues. CDR1 DFQATT and CDR2 SNEGSKA come from the germline V gene (reference sequence). This CDR3 reads CSAPSGRANTGELFF. The DNA for the CDR3 is TGCAGTGCTCCCAGCGGGAGGGCCAACACCGGGGAGCTGTTTTTT.

The sample holds many counts of this clonotype. The chain employs TRBV6-1 and TRBJ2-5; no firm D call. This CDR3 comprises 14 residues. V was cut by 7 bases and J by 4 bases, with 16 bases left in between. Germline-derived CDR1 and CDR2 are MNHNS and SASEGT. CDR3 nucleotide sequence: TGTGCCAGCAATAGTCCCACGCACGGAGAGACCCAGTACTTC. It is translated as CASNSPTHGETQYF.

Details on this clonotype: A read error is possible here, since a much larger clone lies one base away. The DNA for the CDR3 is TGTGCCAGCTCAGACTGGGCAACTGGGGCCAAAAACATTCAGTACTTC. It translates to CASSDWATGAKNIQYF. The V gene is TRBV6-2 or TRBV6-3, the J gene TRBJ2-4; D is unclear. The CDR3 contains 16 residues. V shed 8 bases and J shed 1 base, with 18 bases lying between them. The germline gives CDR1 MNHEY, CDR2 SVGEGT.

This clonotype occurred many times. This chain uses TRBV5-1 with TRBJ2-7; 8 positions match TRBD1. This CDR3 comprises 13 residues. Unmatched junction bases numbered 3, after V lost 2 bases and J lost 5 bases. In germline, CDR1 is SGHRS, CDR2 YFSETQ. The CDR3 here is CASSLWTGNEQYF. CDR3 DNA sequence: TGCGCCAGCAGCTTATGGACAGGGAACGAGCAGTACTTC.

This clonotype came up a few times. CDR3 amino acids: CSATRDRNSPLHF. As DNA, the CDR3 is TGCAGTGCAACGCGGGACAGGAATTCACCCCTCCACTTT. This rearrangement joins TRBV20-1 to TRBJ1-6; 8 bases match TRBD1. The CDR3 extends over 13 amino acids. Germline CDR1 and CDR2: DFQATT and SNEGSKA (reference sequence). The junction had 5 bases not matched to a gene; V was cut back by 6 bases and J by 7 bases.

The sample holds many counts of this clonotype. This chain connects TRBV20-1 to TRBJ2-4; 12 bases match TRBD1. With V trimmed by 5 bases and J by 7 bases, 15 bases remained unmatched. The CDR3 totals 17 residues. Germline assignment: CDR1 DFQATT and CDR2 SNEGSKA (reference sequence). CDR3 residues: CSARDRGRGRGGNIQYF. The CDR3 nucleotides read TGCAGTGCTCGGGACAGGGGGCGCGGTCGAGGCGGGAACATTCAGTACTTC.

This clonotype was observed a few times. The genes are TRBV19 and TRBJ2-7; 10 bases are shared with TRBD2. Germline trimming cut 7 bases from V and 6 bases from J; bases unmatched to any gene: 12. Looked up from germline, CDR1 is LNHDA and CDR2 is SQIVND (reference sequence). The CDR3 contains 15 residues. The CDR3 spells CASTKSLAGVREQYF. For the CDR3, the DNA is TGTGCCAGTACTAAATCGCTAGCGGGAGTACGCGAGCAGTACTTC.

The chain couples TRBV13 to TRBJ2-7, with unresolved D. The CDR3 spans 15 residues. The germline gives CDR1 PRHDT, CDR2 FYEKMQ (reference sequence). V lost 2 bases to trimming and J lost 0 bases, with 11 bases between them. This CDR3 is CASSLSVIGSYEQYF. For the CDR3, the DNA is TGTGCCAGCAGCTTAAGTGTGATAGGCTCCTACGAGCAGTACTTC.

This clonotype was detected a few times. The rearrangement uses TRBV10-3 and TRBJ2-2, with TRBD1 matching over 8 bases. The CDR3 covers 16 residues. Trimming took 7 bases from V and 0 from J; bases not matched to a gene: 7. In germline, CDR1 is ENHRY, CDR2 SYGVKD. Written as DNA, the CDR3 is TGTGCCATCAACTTTGGACAGGGACCGAACACCGGGGAGCTGTTTTTT. Protein: CAINFGQGPNTGELFF.

In its sample, this clonotype was seen many times. CDR3 in amino acids: CASSNRASGRAQETQYF. The CDR3, as DNA: TGTGCCAGCAGTAATCGGGCTAGCGGGAGGGCACAAGAGACCCAGTACTTC. The chain recombines TRBV28 with TRBJ2-5, with 12 positions matching TRBD2. Trimming took 5 bases from V and 2 from J; bases not matched to a gene: 9. In germline, CDR1 is MDHEN, CDR2 SYDVKM. This CDR3 contains 17 residues.

The V gene is TRBV10-3, the J gene TRBJ1-6; no firm D call. Trimming took off 5 bases at V and 7 bases at J, with 12 bases between the two ends. CDR1 is ENHRY and CDR2 is SYGVKD in the germline V gene. This CDR3 is built from 14 residues. The CDR3 loop is CAISTDGPNSPLHF. In nucleotides, the CDR3 is TGTGCCATCAGTACGGACGGCCCAAATTCACCCCTCCACTTT.

Points on this clonotype: This could be a read error, since a much larger clone is one nucleotide away. The chain combines TRBV13 with TRBJ2-5, with TRBD2 as a possible D gene (5 bases). Looked up from germline, CDR1 is PRHDT and CDR2 is FYEKMQ (reference sequence). This CDR3 has 14 amino acids. The CDR3 is CAGSLGSLQETQYF. CDR3 sequence (DNA): TGTGCCGGCAGCCTGGGGAGCCTACAAGAGACCCAGTACTTC.